Given below is one T cell receptor (beta chain) in context. The antigen this receptor binds is unknown. At one boundary the junction diverges from the germline segment, which might be a read error. The protocol used for the library was RT-PCR. Sequencing was performed on a NextSeq 550. The public reads were reprocessed in TCRdb via fastp at Q25 and MiXCR, keeping in-frame beta chains. One record per CDR3 amino acid sequence lists the most common genes and DNA. The sample yields about 160,000 distinct CDR3 sequences; about 36% were counted once. The biggest ten clones account for 50% of the sample. The germline V gene yields SGHTA for CDR1 and FQGNSA for CDR2. The CDR3 runs 14 residues from the cysteine to the phenylalanine. Left in the record is the CDR3 DNA by itself, 42 bases read in frame from the first base. The sample comes from a study of patients and donors after allogeneic stem cell transplantation (dated by TCRdb to 2020 to 2021).

This receptor was taken from a human donor who was either an allogeneic HSCT recipient or a stem cell or donor lymphocyte infusion donor (not recorded which). It is not recorded whose cells these are; they may come from a transplant donor. The chain employs TRBV7-2 and TRBJ2-2, with the D segment identity uncertain. Sequenced material: blood, either unsorted or a sorted T cell fraction (not recorded which). CDR3 sequence: CASSLGPSNGELFF. The nucleotide sequence is TGTGCCAGCAGTTTAGGGCCAAGCAACGGGGAGCTGTTTTTT.